This T cell receptor (beta chain) was identified during a study of cytomegalovirus exposure and HLA in healthy donors. A multiplex PCR was run with 60 Vbeta primers and 13 Jbeta primers. Clones were read by immunoSEQ multiplex PCR, and TCRdb kept only the in-frame ones, dropping some. The sample has more than 200,000 clones; nearly 80% are singletons. Study-level results: HLA alleles showed associations with some 15,000 TCR beta sequences in a later analysis, at a 0.05 false discovery rate.

V lost 4 bases and J lost 6, with 19 bases in between. The CDR3 consists of 15 residues. Germline loops: CDR1 SNHLY, CDR2 FYNNEI. Turning to this clone: Its antigen is not known.

This chain connects TRBV2 to TRBJ2-7, with D possibly matching TRBD1 (6 bases). This clonotype originated in a man between 18 and 29 years old in good health and CMV-seronegative. Sample: PBMCs. The chain's CDR3 is CASSGDTGYSGEQYF. The CDR3 DNA reads as TGTGCCAGCAGTGGGGATACAGGGTATAGTGGCGAGCAGTACTTC.